Sequencing of this TCR beta chain was carried out in a study of CD8+ T cells in alopecia areata. Study results and caveats: Sequencing of scalp tissue also captures the resident alphabeta T cells of normal skin.

Extracted RNA was reverse transcribed into cDNA, the sequencing template. Only in-frame clones appear in the TCRdb table, and some are missing; sequencing was by immunoSEQ multiplex PCR. The sample consists of 150,000 to 250,000 clones, 55% to 70% of them appearing once. Treatment: oral pan-JAK inhibitor, 5-10 mg twice daily. Alopecia areata patients provided lesional scalp punch biopsies and peripheral blood, both collected for the study. Comments on this clone: What it binds is not known.

Germline V gene lookup returns CDR1 SGHTA and CDR2 FQGNSA. CDR3 length equals 13 residues. Trimming took 5 bases from V and 7 from J, leaving 14 bases between them. The sample here was CD4+ T cells sorted from blood, taken at week 4, from a patient treated with tofacitinib. The TCR was taken from a human donor with alopecia areata. This sequence joins TRBV7-2 and TRBJ1-2, with D possibly TRBD1 on 5 matching bases. The DNA for the CDR3 is TGTGCCAGCAGCCCCTCGGGGGGTATTGGCTACACCTTC. This translates into CASSPSGGIGYTF.